Given below is one T cell receptor beta chain in context. Antigen: not known. The CDR3 covers 16 residues. The germline CDR1 and CDR2 sequences are MDHEN and SYDVKM. V was clipped by 5 bases and J by 6 bases; unmatched bases: 10. Some clones are missing from TCRdb's copy, which holds only in-frame ones; the method was immunoSEQ multiplex PCR. This table holds fewer than 250,000 clones, roughly 84% found once. This sample was taken from a study of cytomegalovirus exposure and HLA in healthy donors. In the study overall: The use of the same platform for the roughly 120 validation repertoires and the approximately 670 first-cohort repertoires was reported by a later analysis.

General study points: In vitro testing confirmed a few CMV-associated chains as specific for CMV antigens.

Sequencing was done on a sample of PBMCs. This TCR was recovered from a woman aged 18-35 years in good health and CMV-seropositive. V gene TRBV28 combines with J gene TRBJ2-1; 10 nucleotides align to TRBD2. CDR3 DNA: TGTGCCAGCAGTCCCATGGGCCTAGCGGGGGCCAATGAGCAGTTCTTC. As protein: CASSPMGLAGANEQFF.